The 18 T cell receptor beta chains in this list originate from one sample, sequenced in a study of cytomegalovirus exposure and HLA in healthy donors. Clones were read by immunoSEQ multiplex PCR, and TCRdb kept only the in-frame ones, dropping some. Of 150,000 or so clones listed, roughly 80% were seen once; the top ten hold 9.5% to 13%. The source material was PBMCs. The receptor source for this set is a man aged 25-40 years in good health and CMV-seropositive.

V gene TRBV15 combines with J gene TRBJ1-2; 12 bases line up with TRBD1. Germline CDR1 reads LNHNV; CDR2 reads YYDKDF (reference sequence). The CDR3 sequence is 14 residues long. Trimming took 5 bases from V and 7 from J; bases not matched to a gene: 5. CDR3 residues: CATSGGQGAFGYTF. For the CDR3, the DNA is TGTGCCACCAGCGGGGGACAGGGGGCGTTTGGCTACACCTTC.

J is TRBJ2-7 and V is TRBV11-2; no definite D call. The V gene's germline CDR1 is SGHAT and CDR2 FQNNGV. The CDR3 spans 12 residues. With 3 bases removed from V and 4 bases from J, the gap between germline ends came to 7 bases. CDR3 amino acids: CASSFAGYEQYF. The CDR3 nucleotides are TGTGCCAGCAGCTTCGCAGGATACGAGCAGTACTTC.

The chain uses TRBV13 and TRBJ2-1; 9 bases agree with TRBD1. This CDR3 region has 16 residues. The V segment lost 6 bases and the J segment 7 bases; nucleotides outside the gene matches: 13. CDR1 is PRHDT, CDR2 FYEKMQ, per germline (reference sequence). The DNA for the CDR3 is TGTGCCAGCAGGCGAGCCGGGACAGGGTTCGGGAATGAGCAGTTCTTC. This translates into CASRRAGTGFGNEQFF.

The chain is built from TRBV7-2 and TRBJ2-1; D is undetermined. CDR1 and CDR2 (germline): SGHTA, FQGNSA. The CDR3 runs 17 residues. Between the trimmed V and J ends, which lost 6 bases and 3 bases, there was a span of 21 bases. CDR3 nucleotides: TGTGCCAGCAGTCCTGCTGGGTGGAGACTCGACTACAATGAGCAGTTCTTC. The encoded protein is CASSPAGWRLDYNEQFF.

This clone was picked up one time. CDR3 coding DNA: TGTGCCACCAATATAGCGGGAGGAAAGCAGTTCTTC. This translates into CATNIAGGKQFF. V usage is TRBV2 and J usage is TRBJ2-1, with TRBD2 matching 10 bases. The germline CDR1 and CDR2 sequences are SNHLY and FYNNEI. The J segment lost 11 bases and the V segment lost 10 bases, leaving 8 bases of the junction unmatched. The length of the CDR3 is 12 residues. Full variable domain (missing parts from reference TRBV2 and TRBJ2-1): EPEVTQTPSHQVTQMGQEVILRCVPISNHLYFYWYRQILGQKVEFLVSFYNNEISEKSEIFDDQFSVERPDGSNFTLKIRSTKLEDSAMYFCATNIAGGKQFFGPGTRLTVL.

The chain couples TRBV25-1 to TRBJ1-2, with TRBD1 matching 12 bases. CDR1 is MGHDK, CDR2 SYGVNS, per germline. Trimming removed 2 bases from V and 8 bases from J; junction bases left unmatched: 9. This CDR3 contains 16 residues. The CDR3 DNA sequence: TGTGCCAGCAGTGAAAGCCCGGGACAGGGGGCTTTCGGCTACACCTTC. As protein: CASSESPGQGAFGYTF.

This rearrangement joins TRBV7-6 to TRBJ2-5; 11 bases agree with TRBD2. Losses at the gene ends were 5 bases for V and 10 bases for J; bases not matched to a gene: 12. Germline values: CDR1 SGHVS, CDR2 FNYEAQ. This CDR3 is 15 amino acids long. This CDR3 is CASSRLGLAVGDQYF. For the CDR3, the DNA is TGTGCCAGCAGCCGATTGGGACTAGCGGTGGGGGACCAGTACTTC.

The rearrangement links TRBV7-2 to TRBJ2-2, with 16 bases identical to TRBD2. J gave up 7 bases and V 5 bases, and 7 bases lay outside the gene matches. The CDR3 is 17 amino acids. The germline V gene has CDR1 SGHTA and CDR2 FQGNSA. CDR3 DNA sequence: TGTGCCAGCAGCCGAGGGACTAGCGGGGGGGCGGACGGGGAGCTGTTTTTT. It yields the protein CASSRGTSGGADGELFF.

The genes are TRBV5-6 and TRBJ2-5; the D gene is possibly TRBD1 (7 bases). This CDR3 has 15 residues. V lost 7 bases to trimming and J lost 5 bases, with 21 bases between them. CDR1 is SGHDT and CDR2 is YYEEEE in the germline V gene. In DNA, the CDR3 is TGTGCCAGCTTACCACGGACAGGTCGGGGGGAGACCCAGTACTTC. Its translation is CASLPRTGRGETQYF.

This chain uses TRBV4-1 with TRBJ2-7, with a weak D call TRBD1 (6 bases). CDR1 and CDR2 from the germline V gene are MGHRA and YSYEKL. V dropped 0 bases and J dropped 5 bases, with 20 bases sitting between them. The CDR3 consists of 17 residues. CDR3 sequence reads: CASSQDLTTGIENEQYF. The CDR3 nucleotides are TGCGCCAGCAGCCAAGATCTAACCACAGGGATAGAGAACGAGCAGTACTTC.

This clone came up once. The chain has TRBV4-1 and TRBJ1-4; no reliable D call. CDR1 is MGHRA, CDR2 YSYEKL, per germline. CDR3 length: 17 amino acids. The V and J ends lost 1 base and 4 bases respectively, with 16 bases between them. CDR3 loop: CASSQARSGSGNEKLFF. DNA for the CDR3: TGCGCCAGCAGCCAAGCCCGCTCGGGCAGCGGTAATGAAAAACTGTTTTTT.

V and J are TRBV11-2 and TRBJ1-2; TRBD1 agrees at 12 bases. V shed 5 bases and J 4 bases; nucleotides not matched to a gene: 5. The germline CDR1 and CDR2 sequences are SGHAT and FQNNGV. There are 15 residues in the CDR3. The CDR3 is CASSPGQGAPYGYTF. CDR3 in DNA: TGTGCCAGCAGCCCGGGACAGGGGGCCCCCTATGGCTACACCTTC.

The J gene is TRBJ2-7, the V gene TRBV29-1, with TRBD2 matching 7 bases. The V gene's germline CDR1 is SQVTM and CDR2 ANQGSEA. Losses at the gene ends were 6 bases for V and 3 bases for J; bases not matched to a gene: 8. The CDR3 contains 13 residues. In DNA form, the CDR3 reads TGCAGCGTGGACTCAGGGAGGGGCTACGAGCAGTACTTC. It codes for CSVDSGRGYEQYF.

V usage is TRBV28 and J usage is TRBJ2-3; TRBD1 aligns across 9 bases. This CDR3 comprises 14 residues. J lost 3 bases, V lost 5 bases, and 3 bases had no gene match. Looked up from germline, CDR1 is MDHEN and CDR2 is SYDVKM. The CDR3 protein is CASSPGTGTDTQYF. CDR3 coding DNA: TGTGCCAGCAGTCCGGGGACAGGGACAGATACGCAGTATTTT.

This rearrangement joins TRBV19 to TRBJ2-2; the match to TRBD1 covers 12 bases. With V trimmed by 4 bases and J by 7 bases, 7 bases remained unmatched. Germline CDR1 LNHDA, CDR2 SQIVND (reference sequence). The CDR3 sequence is 16 residues long. The CDR3 nucleotides are TGTGCCAGTAGTACGGGGGACAGGGGGCGCATCGGGGAGCTGTTTTTT. Its translation is CASSTGDRGRIGELFF. Full variable domain (remainder filled in from reference TRBV19 and TRBJ2-2): DGGITQSPKYLFRKEGQNVTLSCEQNLNHDAMYWYRQDPGQGLRLIYYSQIVNDFQKGDIAEGYSVSREKKESFPLTVTSAQKNPTAFYLCASSTGDRGRIGELFFGEGSRLTVL.

The genes are TRBV5-1 and TRBJ2-7, with 13 positions matching TRBD2. V shed 4 bases and J 4 bases; nucleotides not matched to a gene: 2. This CDR3 spans 14 amino acids. Germline V gives CDR1 SGHRS, CDR2 YFSETQ. The CDR3 bases are TGCGCCAGCAGCATGACTAGCGGGGGGTACGAGCAGTACTTC. This encodes CASSMTSGGYEQYF.

This chain joins TRBV18 and TRBJ2-1; 9 bases line up with TRBD2. Germline V gives CDR1 KGHSH, CDR2 LQKENI. This CDR3 spans 15 amino acids. V dropped 3 bases and J dropped 0; count of bases not matched to a gene: 0. The CDR3 region has the DNA TGTGCCAGCTCACCTAGCGGGAGCTCCTACAATGAGCAGTTCTTC. The encoded protein is CASSPSGSSYNEQFF.

This chain connects TRBV5-1 to TRBJ1-4; D remains unclear. This CDR3 has 15 amino acids. Germline V gene data show CDR1 as SGHRS and CDR2 as YFSETQ. V lost 0 bases and J 3 bases, leaving 9 bases between the germline ends. CDR3 residues: CASSLAGIANEKLFF. The CDR3 DNA reads TGCGCCAGCAGCTTGGCGGGGATCGCTAATGAAAAACTGTTTTTT.